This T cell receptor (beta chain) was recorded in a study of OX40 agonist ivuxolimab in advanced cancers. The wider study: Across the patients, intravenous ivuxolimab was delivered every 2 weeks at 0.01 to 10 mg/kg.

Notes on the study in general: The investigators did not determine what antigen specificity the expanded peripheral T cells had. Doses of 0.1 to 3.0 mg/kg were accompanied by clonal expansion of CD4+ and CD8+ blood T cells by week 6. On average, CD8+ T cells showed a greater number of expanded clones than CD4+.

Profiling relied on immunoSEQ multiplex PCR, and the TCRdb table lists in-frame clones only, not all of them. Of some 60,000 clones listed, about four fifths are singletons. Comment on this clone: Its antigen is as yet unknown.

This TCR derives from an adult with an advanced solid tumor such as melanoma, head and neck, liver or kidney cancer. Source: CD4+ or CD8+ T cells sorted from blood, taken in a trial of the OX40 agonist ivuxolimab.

CDR3 nucleotides: TGTGCCAGCAGGGGGGGACTAGGGGACACAGATACGCAGTATTTT. It is translated as CASRGGLGDTDTQYF. The chain uses TRBV2 and TRBJ2-3; 8 bases match TRBD2. Germline V gives CDR1 SNHLY, CDR2 FYNNEI. Trimming removed 6 bases from V and 2 bases from J; junction bases left unmatched: 7. The CDR3 runs 15 residues. Variable domain in full (rest from reference TRBV2 and TRBJ2-3): EPEVTQTPSHQVTQMGQEVILRCVPISNHLYFYWYRQILGQKVEFLVSFYNNEISEKSEIFDDQFSVERPDGSNFTLKIRSTKLEDSAMYFCASRGGLGDTDTQYFGPGTRLTVL.